This T cell receptor beta chain was captured in a study of tumor and adjacent non-tumor tissue in lung cancer. Study background: Samples averaged approximately 4.2 million productive TCRbeta reads each.

Deletions cut 2 bases from V and 7 bases from J, with 14 bases between. This CDR3 contains 15 residues. Germline lookup yields CDR1 MNHEY and CDR2 SVGAGI. The template was RNA from unsorted bulk tissue. Donors were chemotherapy-naive, newly diagnosed lung cancer surgical patients in China, August–November 2014. Three rounds of nested PCR, following a modified ARM-PCR protocol, produced the TCRbeta library. MiXCR, applied by TCRdb to the multiplex PCR reads, yields one record per CDR3 protein. Altogether tens of thousands of distinct CDR3 sequences are present, over 80% being singletons, with the ten largest covering about an eighth.

This sequence originates from a woman aged 45 to 65 with non-small cell lung cancer. The specimen was lung tumor tissue. The genes are TRBV6-5 and TRBJ2-2; D is possibly TRBD2 (5 bases). This CDR3 reads CASSYAADQSGELFF. In DNA, the CDR3 is TGTGCCAGCAGTTACGCAGCGGACCAGAGCGGGGAGCTGTTTTTT.